This is a list of T cell receptor beta chains from one sample in a study of T cell repertoires in cytomegalovirus infection. For these receptors, no antigen is known. TCRdb re-derived calls from the reads in MiXCR, one entry per CDR3 protein. The sample yields about 890,000 distinct CDR3 sequences, roughly 31% seen once. This specimen was cultured CD8+ T cells from PBMCs, taken from culture after CMV antigen stimulation. These receptors were taken from a human donor in good health (CMV status not recorded). Some clones in this sample may be carry-over from other donors' samples. Each CDR3 is given without its conserved first and last residue. D genes are given only for firm matches.

TRBV7-3,13,TRBJ1-1,-,ASSANGQMNTEAF
TRBV7-8,14,TRBJ2-2,-,ASSQFLRSRTGELF
TRBV10-3,13,TRBJ2-1,TRBD1,AISSTGEPYNEQF
TRBV4-3,13,TRBJ1-2,-,ASSQDYSGGNGYT
TRBV6-5,13,TRBJ2-1,TRBD1,ASSVPGGLKNEQF
TRBV7-2,14,TRBJ1-1,-,ASSPQLGIENTEAF
TRBV28,12,TRBJ2-4,-,ASSPRGRGGIQY
TRBV9,15,TRBJ2-1,-,ASSVVQGSGRSDEQF
TRBV10-3,10,TRBJ2-3,-,AISEPGATQY
TRBV7-8,13,TRBJ2-1,-,ASSLALWENNEQF
TRBV27,14,TRBJ2-1,TRBD2,ASSLSPSGGYNEQF